The clone carrying this TCR beta chain was seen many times. Germline CDR1 reads MNHEY; CDR2 reads SVGAGI. The CDR3 covers 16 residues. V trimming: 0 bases; J trimming: 8 bases; junction bases outside the gene matches: 12. This entry belongs to a study of T cells in Graves' hyperthyroidism and ophthalmopathy. Lactation, pregnancy, other autoimmune disease or uncontrolled infection led to exclusion of patients. Drawn at first hyperthyroidism diagnosis, the blood sample preceded any ophthalmopathy symptoms. From RNA transcripts, TCR beta CDR3 regions were amplified. HTBI primers drove first-round RT-PCR of the TCR CDR3. TCRdb redid the calling of the multiplex PCR reads with MiXCR, one entry per CDR3 protein. Among 250,000 to 300,000 distinct CDR3 sequences listed, about 15% were seen once.

The chain employs TRBV6-5 and TRBJ2-7, with 8 positions matching TRBD1. This sequence originates from a woman aged 50 to 60 with Graves' hyperthyroidism that later progressed to Graves' ophthalmopathy. Sequenced sample: blood. The CDR3 nucleotides are TGTGCCAGCAGTTACTCAATCAGGGGGCCATCCTCCAAGCAGTACTTC. Translated, it gives CASSYSIRGPSSKQYF.